This T cell receptor gamma chain was sequenced during a study of human gamma delta and Vdelta1 T cells. This clone has only a few counts. Trimming cost V 2 bases and J 6 bases; bases outside gene matches: 7. The CDR3 has 13 amino acids. Germline V gene lookup returns CDR1 EGSNGY and CDR2 YDSYNSKV. TCRdb re-called the PCR reads using CATT. This sample has 300 to 500 gamma-chain clones; 4.8% occur once, and the top ten carry less than 85%. The chain combines TRGV2 with TRGJ1 or TRGJ2. The sequence came from a human donor in good health. The sequencing input was differentiated CD27- Vdelta1 gamma-delta T cells from blood. This CDR3 is CATWDDRGYKKLF. DNA for the CDR3: TGTGCCACCTGGGACGACCGGGGTTATAAGAAACTCTTT.